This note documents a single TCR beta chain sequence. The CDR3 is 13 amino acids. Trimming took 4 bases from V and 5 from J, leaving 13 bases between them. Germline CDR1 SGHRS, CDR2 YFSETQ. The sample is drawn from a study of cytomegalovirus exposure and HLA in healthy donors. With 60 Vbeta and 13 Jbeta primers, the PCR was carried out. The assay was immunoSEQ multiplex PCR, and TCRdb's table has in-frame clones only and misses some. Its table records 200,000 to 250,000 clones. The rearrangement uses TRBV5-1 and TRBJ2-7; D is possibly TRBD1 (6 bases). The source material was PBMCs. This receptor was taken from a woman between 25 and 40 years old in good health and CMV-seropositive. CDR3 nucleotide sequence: TGCGCCAGCAGCATCACAGGGTCCCACGAGCAGTACTTC. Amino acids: CASSITGSHEQYF. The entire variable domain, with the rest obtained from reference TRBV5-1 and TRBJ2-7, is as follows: KAGVTQTPRYLIKTRGQQVTLSCSPISGHRSVSWYQQTPGQGLQFLFEYFSETQRNKGNFPGRFSGRQFSNSRSEMNVSTLELGDSALYLCASSITGSHEQYFGPGTRLTVT.